This TCR beta chain stems from a study of blood T cells in healthy people across ages. Notes on the study in general: Unsorted PBMCs blocked a conclusive comparison of naive and antigen-experienced cells. Diversity figures derived from one million T cells were judged to underestimate the true value.

CDR3 length equals 15 residues. CDR1 and CDR2 (germline): SGHRS, YFSETQ. Remarks on this clonotype: The antigen is unknown. At one of its ends the junction is not consistent with the germline gene, which may arise from a read error.

A second PCR of 7 to 11 cycles used a sample-barcoded 5' primer and a J-beta primer mix. Each of the samples gave a minimum of 3 million paired-end reads that contained CDR3. TCRdb called the 5' RACE reads again in MiXCR, with one record for every CDR3 protein. This table has 800,000 or so distinct CDR3 sequences, roughly 60% appearing once. This TCR was recovered from a man aged 30 to 39 in good health. This chain joins TRBV5-1 and TRBJ1-2, with 8 bases matching TRBD1. The sample comprised blood. CDR3 residues: CASTLAGGLHYGYTF. CDR3 coding DNA: TGCGCCAGCACCTTGGCAGGGGGCCTTCACTATGGCTACACCTTC.